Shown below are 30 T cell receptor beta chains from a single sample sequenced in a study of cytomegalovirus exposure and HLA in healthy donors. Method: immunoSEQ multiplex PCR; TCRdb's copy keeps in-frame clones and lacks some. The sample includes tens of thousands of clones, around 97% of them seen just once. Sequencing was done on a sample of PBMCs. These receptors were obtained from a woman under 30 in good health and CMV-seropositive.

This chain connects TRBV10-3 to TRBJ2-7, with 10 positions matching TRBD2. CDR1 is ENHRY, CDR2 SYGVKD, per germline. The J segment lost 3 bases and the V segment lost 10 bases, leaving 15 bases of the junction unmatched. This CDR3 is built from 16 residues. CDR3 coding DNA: TGTGCCACCACCATTTTAGCGGGAGGCCTGGGCTACGAGCAGTACTTC. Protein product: CATTILAGGLGYEQYF.

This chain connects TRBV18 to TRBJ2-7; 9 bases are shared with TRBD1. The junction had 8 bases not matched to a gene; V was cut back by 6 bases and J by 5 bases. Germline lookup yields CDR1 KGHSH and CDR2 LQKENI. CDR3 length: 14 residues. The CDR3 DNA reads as TGTGCCAGCTCCTTCCGGGACAGGGATCACGAGCAGTACTTC. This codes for CASSFRDRDHEQYF.

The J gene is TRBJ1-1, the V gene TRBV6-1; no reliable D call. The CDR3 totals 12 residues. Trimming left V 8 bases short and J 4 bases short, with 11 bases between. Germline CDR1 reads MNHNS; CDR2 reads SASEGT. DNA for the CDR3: TGTGCCAGCGGTGGAGGAGTCACTGAAGCTTTCTTT. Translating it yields CASGGGVTEAFF.

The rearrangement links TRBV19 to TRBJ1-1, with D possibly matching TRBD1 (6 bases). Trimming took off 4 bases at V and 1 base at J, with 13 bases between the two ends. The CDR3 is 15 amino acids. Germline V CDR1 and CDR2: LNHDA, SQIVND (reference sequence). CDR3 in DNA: TGTGCCAGTAGTACCAAGTGGGACAAGAACACTGAAGCTTTCTTT. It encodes CASSTKWDKNTEAFF.

The CDR3 spells CASSRSGSEETQYF. CDR3 sequence (DNA): TGTGCCAGTAGCAGGTCAGGGTCGGAGGAGACCCAGTACTTC. J is TRBJ2-5 and V is TRBV19; possibly TRBD1 for D (5 bases). Germline V gene sequence: CDR1 LNHDA, CDR2 SQIVND (reference sequence). There are 14 residues in the CDR3. V lost 6 bases, J lost 5 bases, and 16 bases lay in between.

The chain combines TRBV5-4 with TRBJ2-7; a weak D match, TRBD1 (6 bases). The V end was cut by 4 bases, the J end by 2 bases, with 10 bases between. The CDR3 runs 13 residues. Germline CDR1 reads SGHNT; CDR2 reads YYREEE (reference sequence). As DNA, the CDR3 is TGTGCCAGCAGCCCCGGACAGACCTACGAGCAGTACTTC. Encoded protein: CASSPGQTYEQYF.

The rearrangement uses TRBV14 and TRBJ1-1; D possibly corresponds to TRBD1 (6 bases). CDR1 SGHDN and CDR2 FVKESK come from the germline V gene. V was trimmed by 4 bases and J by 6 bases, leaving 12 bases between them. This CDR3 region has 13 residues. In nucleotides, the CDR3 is TGTGCCAGCAGCCCCACAGGGAAGGCTGAAGCTTTCTTT. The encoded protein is CASSPTGKAEAFF.

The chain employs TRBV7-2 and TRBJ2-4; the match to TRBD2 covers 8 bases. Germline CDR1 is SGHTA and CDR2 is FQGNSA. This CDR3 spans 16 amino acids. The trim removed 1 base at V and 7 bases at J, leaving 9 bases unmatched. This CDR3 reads CASSLGLARRGNIQYF. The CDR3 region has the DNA TGTGCCAGCAGCTTAGGACTAGCGCGCCGTGGGAACATTCAGTACTTC. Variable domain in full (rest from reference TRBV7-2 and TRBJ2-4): GAGVSQSPSNKVTEKGKDVELRCDPISGHTALYWYRQSLGQGLEFLIYFQGNSAPDKSGLPSDRFSAERTGGSVSTLTIQRTQQEDSAVYLCASSLGLARRGNIQYFGAGTRLSVL.

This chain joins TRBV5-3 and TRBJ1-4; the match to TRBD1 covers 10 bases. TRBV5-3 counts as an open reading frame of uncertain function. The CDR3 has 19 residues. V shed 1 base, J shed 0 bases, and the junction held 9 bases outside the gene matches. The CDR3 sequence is CARSLWEETGGPTNEKLFF. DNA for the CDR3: TGTGCCAGAAGCTTGTGGGAAGAGACAGGGGGCCCAACTAATGAAAAACTGTTTTTT.

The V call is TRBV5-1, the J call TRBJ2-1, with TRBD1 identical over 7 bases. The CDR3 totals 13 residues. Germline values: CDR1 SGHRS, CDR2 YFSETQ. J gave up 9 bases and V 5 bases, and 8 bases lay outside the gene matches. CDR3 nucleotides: TGCGCCAGCAGTCATACAGGGGAGATTGAGCAGTTCTTC. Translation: CASSHTGEIEQFF.

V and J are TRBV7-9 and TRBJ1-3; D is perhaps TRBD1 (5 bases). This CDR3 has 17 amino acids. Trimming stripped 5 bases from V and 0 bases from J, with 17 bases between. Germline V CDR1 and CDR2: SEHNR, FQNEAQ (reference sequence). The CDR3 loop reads CASSPPQVPVSGNTIYF. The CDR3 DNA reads TGTGCCAGCAGCCCTCCACAGGTACCCGTCTCTGGAAACACCATATATTTT.

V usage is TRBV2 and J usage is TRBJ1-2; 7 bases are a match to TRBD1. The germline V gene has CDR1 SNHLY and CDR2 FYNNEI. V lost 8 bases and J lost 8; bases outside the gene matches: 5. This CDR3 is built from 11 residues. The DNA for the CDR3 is TGTGCCAGCGAGGGGGCAGGGGGCTACACCTTC. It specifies CASEGAGGYTF.

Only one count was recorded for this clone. The CDR3 nucleotides are TGTGCCAGCAGCTCCTCCACAGATACGCAGTATTTT. Its protein is CASSSSTDTQYF. The chain employs TRBV5-6 and TRBJ2-3; D is undetermined. From germline, CDR1 is SGHDT and CDR2 YYEEEE. V lost 3 bases and J 2 bases, leaving 4 bases between the germline ends. CDR3 length equals 12 residues. Based on the CDR3 plus reference TRBV5-6 and TRBJ2-3, the full variable domain is DAGVTQSPTHLIKTRGQQVTLRCSPKSGHDTVSWYQQALGQGPQFIFQYYEEEERQRGNFPDRFSGHQFPNYSSELNVNALLLGDSALYLCASSSSTDTQYFGPGTRLTVL.

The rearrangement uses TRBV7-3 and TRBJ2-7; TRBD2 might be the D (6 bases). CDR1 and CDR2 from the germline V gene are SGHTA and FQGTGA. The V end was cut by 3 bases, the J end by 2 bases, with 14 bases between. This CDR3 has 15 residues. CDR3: CASSLSWREPYEQYF. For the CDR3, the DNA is TGTGCCAGCAGCTTGAGTTGGCGGGAACCCTACGAGCAGTACTTC.

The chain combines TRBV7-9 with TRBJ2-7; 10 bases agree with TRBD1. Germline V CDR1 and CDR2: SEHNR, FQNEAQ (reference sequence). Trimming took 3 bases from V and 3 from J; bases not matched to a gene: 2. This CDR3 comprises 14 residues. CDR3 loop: CASSFRTGGYEQYF. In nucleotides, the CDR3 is TGTGCCAGCAGCTTCCGGACAGGGGGCTACGAGCAGTACTTC.

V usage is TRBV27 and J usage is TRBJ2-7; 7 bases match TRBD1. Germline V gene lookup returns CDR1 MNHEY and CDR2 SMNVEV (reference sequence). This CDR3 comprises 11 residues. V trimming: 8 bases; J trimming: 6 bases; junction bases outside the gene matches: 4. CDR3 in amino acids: CASGDSFEQYF. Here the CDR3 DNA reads TGTGCCAGCGGGGACAGCTTCGAGCAGTACTTC.

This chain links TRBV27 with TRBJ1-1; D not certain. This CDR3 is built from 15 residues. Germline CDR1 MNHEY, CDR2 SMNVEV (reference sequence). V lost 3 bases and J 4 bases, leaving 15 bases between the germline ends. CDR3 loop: CASSFTLESSTEAFF. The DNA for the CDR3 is TGTGCCAGCAGTTTTACCCTGGAGTCTAGCACTGAAGCTTTCTTT.

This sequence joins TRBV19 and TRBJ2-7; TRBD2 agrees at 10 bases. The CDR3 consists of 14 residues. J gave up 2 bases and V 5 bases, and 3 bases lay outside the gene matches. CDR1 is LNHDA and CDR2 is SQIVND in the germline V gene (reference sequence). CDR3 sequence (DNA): TGTGCCAGTAGTCCCACTAGCGGGGCCTACGAGCAGTACTTC. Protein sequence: CASSPTSGAYEQYF.

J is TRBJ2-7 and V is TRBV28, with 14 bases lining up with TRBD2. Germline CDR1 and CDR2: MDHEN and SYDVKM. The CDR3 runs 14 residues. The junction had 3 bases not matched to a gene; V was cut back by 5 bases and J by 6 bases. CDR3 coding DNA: TGTGCCAGCAGTCCGGGACTAGCGGGAGTCGAGCAGTACTTC. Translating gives CASSPGLAGVEQYF.

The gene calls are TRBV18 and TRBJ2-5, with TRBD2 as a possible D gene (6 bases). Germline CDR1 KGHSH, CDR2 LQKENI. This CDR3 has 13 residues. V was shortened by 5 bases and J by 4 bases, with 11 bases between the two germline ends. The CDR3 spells CASSAKGGETQYF. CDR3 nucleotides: TGTGCCAGCTCAGCAAAGGGAGGAGAGACCCAGTACTTC.

The CDR3 nucleotides are TGTGCCAGCAGTGCAGGATTGGGGGGGAATGAGCAGTTCTTC. It yields the protein CASSAGLGGNEQFF. V usage is TRBV6-4 and J usage is TRBJ2-1, with TRBD2 matching over 7 bases. Unmatched junction bases numbered 7, after V lost 4 bases and J lost 7 bases. CDR3 length equals 14 residues. The germline V gene has CDR1 MRHNA and CDR2 SNTAGT.

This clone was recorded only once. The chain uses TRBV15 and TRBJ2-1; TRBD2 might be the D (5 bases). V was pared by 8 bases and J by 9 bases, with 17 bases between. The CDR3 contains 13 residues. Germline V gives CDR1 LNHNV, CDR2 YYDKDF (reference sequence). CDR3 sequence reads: CATRRQGRVEQFF. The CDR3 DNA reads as TGTGCCACCCGAAGACAAGGGCGGGTTGAGCAGTTCTTC.

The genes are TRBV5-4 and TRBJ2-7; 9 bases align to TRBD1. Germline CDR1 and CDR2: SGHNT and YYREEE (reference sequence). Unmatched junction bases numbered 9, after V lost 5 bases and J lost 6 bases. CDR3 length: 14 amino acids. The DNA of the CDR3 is TGTGCCAGCAGTTTACCGGGACAGGGTCTCGAGCAGTACTTC. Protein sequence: CASSLPGQGLEQYF.

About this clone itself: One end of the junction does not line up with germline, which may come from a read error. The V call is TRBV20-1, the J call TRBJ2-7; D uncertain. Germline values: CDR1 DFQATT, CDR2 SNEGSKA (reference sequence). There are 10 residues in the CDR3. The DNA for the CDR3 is TGCAGTGCTTCCGGTGGTCCTCTGGTCTTC. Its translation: CSASGGPLVF.

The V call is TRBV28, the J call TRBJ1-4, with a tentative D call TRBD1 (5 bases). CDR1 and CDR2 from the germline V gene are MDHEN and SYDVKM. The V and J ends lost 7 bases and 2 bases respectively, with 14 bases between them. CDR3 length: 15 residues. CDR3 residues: CASTGGWGTNEKLFF. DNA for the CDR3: TGTGCCAGCACCGGGGGGTGGGGGACTAATGAAAAACTGTTTTTT.

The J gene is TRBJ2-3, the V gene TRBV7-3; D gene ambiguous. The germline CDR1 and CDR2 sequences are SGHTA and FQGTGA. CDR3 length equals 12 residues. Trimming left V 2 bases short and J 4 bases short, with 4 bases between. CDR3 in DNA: TGTGCCAGCAGCTTACCGGCAGATACGCAGTATTTT. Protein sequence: CASSLPADTQYF.

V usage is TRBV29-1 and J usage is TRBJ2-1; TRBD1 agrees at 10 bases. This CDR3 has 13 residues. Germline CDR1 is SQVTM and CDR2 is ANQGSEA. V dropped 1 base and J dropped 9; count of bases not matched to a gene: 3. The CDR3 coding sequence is TGCAGCGTTGAAGTGGACAGGGGGACTGAGCAGTTCTTC. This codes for CSVEVDRGTEQFF.

The CDR3: CAWRLAGIGRNEQFF. The CDR3 DNA is TGTGCCTGGCGATTAGCGGGAATCGGTAGGAATGAGCAGTTCTTC. The genes are TRBV30 and TRBJ2-1, with 8 bases that match TRBD2. The CDR3 spans 15 residues. The V and J ends lost 5 bases and 7 bases, in that order; junction bases with no gene match: 13. Germline assignment: CDR1 GTSNPN and CDR2 SVGIG (reference sequence).

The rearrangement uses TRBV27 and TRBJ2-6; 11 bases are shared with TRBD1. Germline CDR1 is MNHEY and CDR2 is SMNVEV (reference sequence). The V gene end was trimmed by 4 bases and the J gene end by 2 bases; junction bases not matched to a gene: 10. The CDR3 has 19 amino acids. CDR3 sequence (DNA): TGTGCCAGCAGTTCTAATTTGAGGACAGGGGGCGCTGGGGCCAACGTCCTGACTTTC. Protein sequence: CASSSNLRTGGAGANVLTF.

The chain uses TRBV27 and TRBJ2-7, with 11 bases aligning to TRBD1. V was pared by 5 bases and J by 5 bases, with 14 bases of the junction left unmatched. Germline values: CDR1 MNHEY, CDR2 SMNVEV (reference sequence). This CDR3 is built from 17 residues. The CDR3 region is CASSPRTGGHGADEQYF. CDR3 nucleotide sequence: TGTGCCAGCAGTCCCAGGACAGGGGGCCATGGGGCGGACGAGCAGTACTTC.